The 7 T cell receptor beta chains reported below all come from one sample, sequenced in a study of vaccination and CD4 T cells after COVID-19. CD4+ T cells that had been cultured provided DNA sequenced with the Oncomine TCR Beta short-read assay. MiXCR, applied by TCRdb to the PCR reads, yields one record per CDR3 protein. The table lists roughly 20,000 distinct CDR3 sequences, 40% to 65% of them singletons. Treatment noted: approximately nine-day PBMC culture with coronavirus spike peptide pools or control peptides (ViraFEST assay). No antigen has been assigned to these receptors. Sequenced here: CD4+ T cells from blood, cultured in vitro, sampled before SARS-CoV-2 vaccination. The receptors were sampled from a human donor who had recovered from COVID-19.

CDR3: CASRFTSVEAFF. The CDR3 DNA sequence: TGTGCCAGCAGATTTACGTCCGTTGAAGCTTTCTTT. The chain recombines TRBV7-2 with TRBJ1-1; D is unresolved. The CDR3 runs 12 residues. Germline V lookup: CDR1 SGHTA, CDR2 FQGNSA. V lost 6 bases, J lost 7 bases, and 12 bases lay in between.

The chain combines TRBV2 with TRBJ2-2; tentatively, D is TRBD1 (6 bases). This CDR3 contains 15 residues. V lost 5 bases and J lost 0, with 10 bases in between. CDR1 SNHLY and CDR2 FYNNEI come from the germline V gene. The CDR3 DNA reads TGTGCCAGCAGTTCCGGGACAACGAACACCGGGGAGCTGTTTTTT. Translating it yields CASSSGTTNTGELFF.

This clonotype was seen only a few times. The chain combines TRBV5-5 with TRBJ2-5, with TRBD2 identical over 12 bases. Germline assignment: CDR1 SGHKS and CDR2 YYEKEE (reference sequence). V lost 4 bases to trimming and J lost 4 bases; unmatched junction nucleotides: 8. This CDR3 comprises 16 residues. CDR3 residues: CASSDGLAGISETQYF. The CDR3 DNA reads as TGTGCCAGCAGCGACGGACTAGCGGGAATTTCAGAGACCCAGTACTTC.

Concerning this clonotype: A read error may be the cause here, since a much bigger clone is one base away. The rearrangement joins TRBV5-6 to TRBJ2-1, with D possibly matching TRBD1 (5 bases). The CDR3 is 17 amino acids. Germline CDR1 reads SGHDT; CDR2 reads YYEEEE. Trimming left V 1 base short and J 7 bases short, with 21 bases between. The CDR3 nucleotides read TGTGCCAGCAGCTTGTACTTATCAGGGCTTTTAGGGAATGAGCAGTTCTTC. This sequence encodes CASSLYLSGLLGNEQFF. The full variable domain, with the rest looked up from reference TRBV5-6 and TRBJ2-1, is DAGVTQSPTHLIKTRGQQVTLRCSPKSGHDTVSWYQQALGQGPQFIFQYYEEEERQRGNFPDRFSGHQFPNYSSELNVNALLLGDSALYLCASSLYLSGLLGNEQFFGPGTRLTVL.

The V call is TRBV2, the J call TRBJ2-7, with D unclear. The CDR3 consists of 15 residues. V was trimmed by 5 bases and J by 2 bases, leaving 16 bases between them. CDR1 and CDR2 (germline): SNHLY, FYNNEI. The CDR3 spells CASSPGSVGTYEQYF. CDR3 nucleotides: TGTGCCAGCAGTCCCGGGTCGGTTGGAACCTACGAGCAGTACTTC.

The chain uses TRBV7-2 and TRBJ2-7; no clear D gene. The CDR3 loop spans 14 amino acids. V shed 3 bases and J shed 3 bases, with 12 bases lying between them. In germline, CDR1 is SGHTA, CDR2 FQGNSA. The CDR3 DNA is TGTGCCAGCAGCTTTGGGTGGAACAACTACGAGCAGTACTTC. Translating gives CASSFGWNNYEQYF.

J is TRBJ1-2 and V is TRBV11-1, with 11 bases identical to TRBD1. V was pared by 5 bases and J by 8 bases, with 10 bases of the junction left unmatched. Germline CDR1 is SGHAT and CDR2 is FQDESV (reference sequence). The length of the CDR3 is 15 residues. CDR3 coding DNA: TGTGCCAGCAGCGCGGACAGGGGGCGCTCAGGGGGCTACACCTTC. Protein: CASSADRGRSGGYTF.